This T cell receptor (beta chain) was identified in a study of CD8+CD57+ T cells in acquired aplastic anemia. Study results and limitations: Patients were compared with controls for CD8+ Simpson's diversity, and no significant difference emerged.

This clonotype was seen many times. The antigen is not known. The junction had 3 bases not matched to a gene; V was cut back by 4 bases and J by 4 bases. Germline V lookup: CDR1 LGHDT, CDR2 YNNKEL (reference sequence). This CDR3 comprises 15 residues. Using genomic DNA as the template, TCR beta VDJ and CDR3 profiling was carried out. TCRdb reanalysed the reads using MiXCR and keeps one entry per CDR3 protein. Altogether about 180,000 distinct CDR3 sequences are present, roughly 50% being singletons, with the ten largest covering 1.8%. Patients included in sequencing had previously demonstrated CD8+CD57+ cell expansion by flow cytometry. At the time of blood sampling, patients had not yet received any therapy.

The sample taken for sequencing was sorted CD4+, CD8+, or CD8+CD57+ T cells (not recorded which) from PBMCs. This sequence joins TRBV3-1 and TRBJ2-1; TRBD2 aligns across 11 bases. The TCR was taken from a human donor with aplastic anemia. CDR3 coding DNA: TGTGCCAGCAGCCCAACTAGCGGGGGATACAATGAGCAGTTCTTC. It encodes CASSPTSGGYNEQFF.